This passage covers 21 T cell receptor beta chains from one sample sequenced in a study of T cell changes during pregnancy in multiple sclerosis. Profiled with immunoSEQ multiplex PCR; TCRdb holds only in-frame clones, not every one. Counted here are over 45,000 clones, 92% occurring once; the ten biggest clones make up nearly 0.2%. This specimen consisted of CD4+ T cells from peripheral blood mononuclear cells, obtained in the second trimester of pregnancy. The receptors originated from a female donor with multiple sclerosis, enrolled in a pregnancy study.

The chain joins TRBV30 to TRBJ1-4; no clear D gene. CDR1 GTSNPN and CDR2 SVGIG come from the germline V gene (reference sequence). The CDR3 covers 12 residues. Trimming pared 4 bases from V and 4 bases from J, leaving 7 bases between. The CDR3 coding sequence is TGTGCCTGGATGCGTCTTAATGAAAAACTGTTTTTT. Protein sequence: CAWMRLNEKLFF.

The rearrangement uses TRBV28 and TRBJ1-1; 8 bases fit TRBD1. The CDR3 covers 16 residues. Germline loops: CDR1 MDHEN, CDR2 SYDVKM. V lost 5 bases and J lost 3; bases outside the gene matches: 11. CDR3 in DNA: TGTGCCAGCAGTCCACAGGGGGACCCCCGGGACACTGAAGCTTTCTTT. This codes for CASSPQGDPRDTEAFF.

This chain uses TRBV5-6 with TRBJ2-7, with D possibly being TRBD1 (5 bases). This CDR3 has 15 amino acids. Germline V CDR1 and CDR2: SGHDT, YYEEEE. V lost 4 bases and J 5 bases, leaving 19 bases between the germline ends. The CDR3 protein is CASSPYLQVPNEQYF. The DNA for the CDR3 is TGTGCCAGCAGCCCCTACTTACAGGTCCCTAACGAGCAGTACTTC.

The DNA of the CDR3 is TGTGCCTGGAGTGACCTAACGGGCGAGCAGTACTTC. Its protein is CAWSDLTGEQYF. The chain has TRBV30 and TRBJ2-7; D is unresolved. The CDR3 length is 12 residues. V shed 1 base and J shed 6 bases, with 10 bases lying between them. Germline-derived CDR1 and CDR2 are GTSNPN and SVGIG (reference sequence).

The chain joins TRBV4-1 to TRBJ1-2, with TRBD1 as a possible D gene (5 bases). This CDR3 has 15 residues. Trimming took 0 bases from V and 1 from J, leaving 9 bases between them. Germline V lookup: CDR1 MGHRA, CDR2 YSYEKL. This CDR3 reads CASSQDLDINYGYTF. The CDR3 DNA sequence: TGCGCCAGCAGCCAAGACTTGGACATTAACTATGGCTACACCTTC.

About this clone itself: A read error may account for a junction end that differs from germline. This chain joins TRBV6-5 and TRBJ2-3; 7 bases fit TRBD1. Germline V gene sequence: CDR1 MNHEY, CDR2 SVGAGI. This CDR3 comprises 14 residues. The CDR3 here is CASRSIGGTNTQYF. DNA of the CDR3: TGTGCCAGCAGGTCCATAGGGGGCACAAATACGCAGTATTTT.

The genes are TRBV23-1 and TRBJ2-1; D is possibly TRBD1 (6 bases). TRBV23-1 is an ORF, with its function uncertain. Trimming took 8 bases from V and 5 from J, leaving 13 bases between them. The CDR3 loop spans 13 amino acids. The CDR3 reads CASGRDTDNEQFF. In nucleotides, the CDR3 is TGCGCCAGCGGCCGGGACACTGACAATGAGCAGTTCTTC.

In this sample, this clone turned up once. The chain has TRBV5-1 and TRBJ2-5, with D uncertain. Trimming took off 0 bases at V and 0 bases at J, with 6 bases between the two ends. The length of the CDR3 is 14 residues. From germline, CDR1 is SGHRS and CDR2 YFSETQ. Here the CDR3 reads CASSLEAYQETQYF. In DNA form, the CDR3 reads TGCGCCAGCAGCTTGGAAGCGTACCAAGAGACCCAGTACTTC.

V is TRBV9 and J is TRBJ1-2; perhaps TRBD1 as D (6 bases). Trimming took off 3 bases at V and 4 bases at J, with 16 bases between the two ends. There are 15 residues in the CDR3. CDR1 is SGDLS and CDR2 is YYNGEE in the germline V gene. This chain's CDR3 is CASSASQGLGYGYTF. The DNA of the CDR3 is TGTGCCAGCAGCGCTAGTCAGGGGTTGGGCTATGGCTACACCTTC.

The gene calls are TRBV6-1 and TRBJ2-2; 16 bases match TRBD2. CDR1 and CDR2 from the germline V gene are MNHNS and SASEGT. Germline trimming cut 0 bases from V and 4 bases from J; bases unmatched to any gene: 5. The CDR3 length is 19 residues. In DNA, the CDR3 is TGTGCCAGCAGTGAAGCGGGACTAGCGGGAGGGCGGGGCACCGGGGAGCTGTTTTTT. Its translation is CASSEAGLAGGRGTGELFF.

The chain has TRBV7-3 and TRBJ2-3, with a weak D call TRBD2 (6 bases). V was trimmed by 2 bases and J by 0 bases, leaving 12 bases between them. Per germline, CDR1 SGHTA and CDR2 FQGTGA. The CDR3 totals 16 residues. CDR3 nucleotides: TGTGCCAGCAGCTTAGAGCGGGTTTCTAGCACAGATACGCAGTATTTT. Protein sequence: CASSLERVSSTDTQYF. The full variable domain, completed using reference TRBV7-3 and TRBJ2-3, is GAGVSQTPSNKVTEKGKYVELRCDPISGHTALYWYRQSLGQGPEFLIYFQGTGAADDSGLPNDRFFAVRPEGSVSTLKIQRTERGDSAVYLCASSLERVSSTDTQYFGPGTRLTVL.

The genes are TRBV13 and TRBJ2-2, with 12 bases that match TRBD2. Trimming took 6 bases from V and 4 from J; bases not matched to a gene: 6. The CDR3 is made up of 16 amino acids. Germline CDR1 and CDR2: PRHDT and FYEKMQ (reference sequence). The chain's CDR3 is CASSLAGGPGTGELFF. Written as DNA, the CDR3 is TGTGCCAGCAGTCTAGCGGGAGGGCCGGGCACCGGGGAGCTGTTTTTT.

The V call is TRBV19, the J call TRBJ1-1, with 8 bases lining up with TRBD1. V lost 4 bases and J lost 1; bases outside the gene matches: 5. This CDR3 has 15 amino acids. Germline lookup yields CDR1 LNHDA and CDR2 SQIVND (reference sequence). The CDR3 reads CASSNPGGRNTEAFF. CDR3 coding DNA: TGTGCCAGTAGTAACCCAGGGGGCAGGAACACTGAAGCTTTCTTT. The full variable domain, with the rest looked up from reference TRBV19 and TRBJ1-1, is DGGITQSPKYLFRKEGQNVTLSCEQNLNHDAMYWYRQDPGQGLRLIYYSQIVNDFQKGDIAEGYSVSREKKESFPLTVTSAQKNPTAFYLCASSNPGGRNTEAFFGQGTRLTVV.

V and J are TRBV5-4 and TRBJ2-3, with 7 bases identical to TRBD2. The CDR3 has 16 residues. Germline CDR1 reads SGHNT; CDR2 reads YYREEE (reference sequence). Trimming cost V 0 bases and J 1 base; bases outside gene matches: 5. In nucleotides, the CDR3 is TGTGCCAGCAGCTTGGTGGGACGGGGGGGCACAGATACGCAGTATTTT. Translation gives CASSLVGRGGTDTQYF.

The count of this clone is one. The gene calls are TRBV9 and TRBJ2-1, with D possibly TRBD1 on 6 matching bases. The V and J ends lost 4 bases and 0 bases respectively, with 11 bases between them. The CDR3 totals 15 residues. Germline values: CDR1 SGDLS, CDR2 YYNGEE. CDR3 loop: CASSLGQLSYNEQFF. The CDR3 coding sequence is TGTGCCAGCAGCCTCGGACAGCTCTCCTACAATGAGCAGTTCTTC.

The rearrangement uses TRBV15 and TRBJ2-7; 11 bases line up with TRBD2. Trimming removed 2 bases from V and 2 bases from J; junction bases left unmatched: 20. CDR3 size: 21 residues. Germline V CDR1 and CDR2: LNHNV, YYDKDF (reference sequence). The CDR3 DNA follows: TGTGCCACCAGCAGACCTCCGGGGGGTAGCGGGAGGGTCCCACTTACCTACGAGCAGTACTTC. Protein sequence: CATSRPPGGSGRVPLTYEQYF.

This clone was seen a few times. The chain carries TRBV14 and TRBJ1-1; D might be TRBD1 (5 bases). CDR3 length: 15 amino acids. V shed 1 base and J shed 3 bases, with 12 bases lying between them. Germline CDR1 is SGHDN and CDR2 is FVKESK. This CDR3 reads CASSQVGGSDTEAFF. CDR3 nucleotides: TGTGCCAGCAGCCAAGTCGGGGGGAGCGACACTGAAGCTTTCTTT. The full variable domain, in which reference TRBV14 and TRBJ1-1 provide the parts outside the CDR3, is EAGVTQFPSHSVIEKGQTVTLRCDPISGHDNLYWYRRVMGKEIKFLLHFVKESKQDESGMPNNRFLAERTGGTYSTLKVQPAELEDSGVYFCASSQVGGSDTEAFFGQGTRLTVV.

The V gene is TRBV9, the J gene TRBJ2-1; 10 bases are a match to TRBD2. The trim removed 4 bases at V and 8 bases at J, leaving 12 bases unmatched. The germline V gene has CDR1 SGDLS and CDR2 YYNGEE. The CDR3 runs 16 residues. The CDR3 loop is CASSPPRLAGAYEQFF. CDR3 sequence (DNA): TGTGCCAGCAGCCCCCCTCGGCTAGCGGGAGCTTATGAGCAGTTCTTC.

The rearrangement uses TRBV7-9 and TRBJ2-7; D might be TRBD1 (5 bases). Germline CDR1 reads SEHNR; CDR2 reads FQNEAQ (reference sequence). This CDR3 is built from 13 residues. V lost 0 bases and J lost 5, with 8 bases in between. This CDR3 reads CASSLAYRHEQYF. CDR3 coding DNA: TGTGCCAGCAGCTTAGCGTACAGGCACGAGCAGTACTTC.

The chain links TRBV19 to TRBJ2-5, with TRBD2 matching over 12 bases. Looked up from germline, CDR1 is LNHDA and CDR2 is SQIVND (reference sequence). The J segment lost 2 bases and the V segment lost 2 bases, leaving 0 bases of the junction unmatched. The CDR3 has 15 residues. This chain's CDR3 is CASSILAGGQETQYF. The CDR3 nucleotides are TGTGCCAGTAGTATACTAGCGGGGGGGCAAGAGACCCAGTACTTC. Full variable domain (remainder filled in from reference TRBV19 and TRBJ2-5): DGGITQSPKYLFRKEGQNVTLSCEQNLNHDAMYWYRQDPGQGLRLIYYSQIVNDFQKGDIAEGYSVSREKKESFPLTVTSAQKNPTAFYLCASSILAGGQETQYFGPGTRLLVL.

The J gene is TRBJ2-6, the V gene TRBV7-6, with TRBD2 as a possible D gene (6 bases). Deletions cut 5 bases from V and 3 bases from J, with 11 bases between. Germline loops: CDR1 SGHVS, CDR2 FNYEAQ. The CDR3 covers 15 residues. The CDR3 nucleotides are TGTGCCAGCAGCGCCCGAGCGGGTGGGGCCAACGTCCTGACTTTC. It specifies CASSARAGGANVLTF.